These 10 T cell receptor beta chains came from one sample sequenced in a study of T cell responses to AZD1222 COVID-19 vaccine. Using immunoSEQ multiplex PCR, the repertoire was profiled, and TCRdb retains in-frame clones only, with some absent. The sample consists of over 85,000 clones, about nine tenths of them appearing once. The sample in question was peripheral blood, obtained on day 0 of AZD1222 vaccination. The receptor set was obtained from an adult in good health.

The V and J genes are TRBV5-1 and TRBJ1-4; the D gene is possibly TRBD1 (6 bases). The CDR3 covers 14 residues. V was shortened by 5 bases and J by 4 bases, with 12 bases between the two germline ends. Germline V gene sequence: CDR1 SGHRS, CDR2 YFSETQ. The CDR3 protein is CASRGAGNNEKLFF. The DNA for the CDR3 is TGCGCCAGCAGGGGGGCAGGCAATAATGAAAAACTGTTTTTT.

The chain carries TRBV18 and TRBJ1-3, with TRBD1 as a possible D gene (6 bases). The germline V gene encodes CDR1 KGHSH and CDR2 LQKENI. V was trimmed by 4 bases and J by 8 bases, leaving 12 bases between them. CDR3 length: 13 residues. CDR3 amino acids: CASSLTGFDTIYF. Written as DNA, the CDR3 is TGTGCCAGCTCACTAACAGGGTTCGACACCATATATTTT.

CDR3 sequence: CASSSGQGEKLFF. As DNA, the CDR3 is TGTGCCAGCTCATCAGGACAGGGAGAAAAACTGTTTTTT. This chain connects TRBV18 to TRBJ1-4, with TRBD1 matching 8 bases. Germline CDR1 is KGHSH and CDR2 is LQKENI. The length of the CDR3 is 13 residues. V trimming: 5 bases; J trimming: 8 bases; junction bases outside the gene matches: 4. The full variable domain, completed using reference TRBV18 and TRBJ1-4, is NAGVMQNPRHLVRRRGQEARLRCSPMKGHSHVYWYRQLPEEGLKFMVYLQKENIIDESGMPKERFSAEFPKEGPSILRIQQVVRGDSAAYFCASSSGQGEKLFFGSGTQLSVL.

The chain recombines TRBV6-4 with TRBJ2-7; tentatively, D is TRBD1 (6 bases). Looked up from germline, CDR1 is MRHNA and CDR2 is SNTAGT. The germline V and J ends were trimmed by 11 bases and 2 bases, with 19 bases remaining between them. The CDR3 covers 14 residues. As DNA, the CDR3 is TGTGCCGGCCTGGACTGGGACAAGACCTACGAGCAGTACTTC. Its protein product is CAGLDWDKTYEQYF.

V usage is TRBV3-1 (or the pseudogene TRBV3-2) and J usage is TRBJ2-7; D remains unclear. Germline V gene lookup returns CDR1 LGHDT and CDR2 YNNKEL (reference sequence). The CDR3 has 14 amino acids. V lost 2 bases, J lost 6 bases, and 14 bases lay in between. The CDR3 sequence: CASSQRSLFGEQYF. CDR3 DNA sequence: TGTGCCAGCAGCCAAAGATCCCTCTTCGGCGAGCAGTACTTC.

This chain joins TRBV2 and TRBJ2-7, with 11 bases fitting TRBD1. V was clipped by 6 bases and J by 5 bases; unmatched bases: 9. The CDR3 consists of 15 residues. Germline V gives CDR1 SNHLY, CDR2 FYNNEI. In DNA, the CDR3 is TGTGCCAGCAGCAGGACAGGGGGCGCTGGAAACGAGCAGTACTTC. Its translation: CASSRTGGAGNEQYF.

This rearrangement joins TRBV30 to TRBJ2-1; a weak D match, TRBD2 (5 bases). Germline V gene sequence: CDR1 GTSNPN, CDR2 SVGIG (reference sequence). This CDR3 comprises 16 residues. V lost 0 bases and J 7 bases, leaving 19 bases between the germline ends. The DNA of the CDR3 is TGTGCCTGGAGTGTACCTGGCAGATCGACTAAGAATGAGCAGTTCTTC. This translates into CAWSVPGRSTKNEQFF.

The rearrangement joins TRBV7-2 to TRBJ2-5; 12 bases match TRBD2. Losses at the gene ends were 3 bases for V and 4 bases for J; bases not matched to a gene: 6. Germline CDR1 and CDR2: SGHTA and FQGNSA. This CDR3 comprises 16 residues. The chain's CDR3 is CASSFASGGAGETQYF. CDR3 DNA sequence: TGTGCCAGCAGCTTCGCTAGCGGGGGGGCCGGAGAGACCCAGTACTTC. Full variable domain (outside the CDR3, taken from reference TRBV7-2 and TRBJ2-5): GAGVSQSPSNKVTEKGKDVELRCDPISGHTALYWYRQSLGQGLEFLIYFQGNSAPDKSGLPSDRFSAERTGGSVSTLTIQRTQQEDSAVYLCASSFASGGAGETQYFGPGTRLLVL.

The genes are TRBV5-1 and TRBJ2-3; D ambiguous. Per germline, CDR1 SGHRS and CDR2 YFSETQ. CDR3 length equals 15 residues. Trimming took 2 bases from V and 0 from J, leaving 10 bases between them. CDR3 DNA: TGCGCCAGCAGCTTTGACAATCCTAGCACAGATACGCAGTATTTT. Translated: CASSFDNPSTDTQYF. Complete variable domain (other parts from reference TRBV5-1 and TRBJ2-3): KAGVTQTPRYLIKTRGQQVTLSCSPISGHRSVSWYQQTPGQGLQFLFEYFSETQRNKGNFPGRFSGRQFSNSRSEMNVSTLELGDSALYLCASSFDNPSTDTQYFGPGTRLTVL.

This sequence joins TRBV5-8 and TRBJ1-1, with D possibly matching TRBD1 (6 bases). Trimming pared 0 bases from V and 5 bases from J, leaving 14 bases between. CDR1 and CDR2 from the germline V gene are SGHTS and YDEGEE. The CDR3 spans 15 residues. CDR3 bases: TGTGCCAGCAGCTTGGTATTGAGGAGGGGGACTGAAGCTTTCTTT. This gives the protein CASSLVLRRGTEAFF.